This TCR beta chain comes out of a study of radiotherapy plus CTLA-4 blockade in lung cancer. TCRdb's copy holds only in-frame clones and misses some; the assay was immunoSEQ multiplex PCR. The data show some 96,000 clones, about 90% seen once. V lost 1 base, J lost 2 bases, and 9 bases stayed unmatched. The CDR3 is made up of 18 amino acids. The germline V gene has CDR1 LNHNV and CDR2 YYDKDF (reference sequence). Regarding this clone: Antigen unknown.

The study, taken as a whole, reports: Clones derived from tumor TCRs expanded in blood after radiotherapy plus ipilimumab.

The origin of this receptor is a human donor with non-small cell lung cancer that progressed on radiotherapy plus ipilimumab. This rearrangement joins TRBV15 to TRBJ1-3, with TRBD1 matching over 9 bases. Sample: peripheral blood, taken from a patient treated with radiotherapy plus ipilimumab. CDR3: CATSRVSAGTGTGNTIYF. The CDR3 region has the DNA TGTGCCACCAGCAGAGTATCCGCTGGGACAGGGACTGGAAACACCATATATTTT.